The rows below give T cell receptor beta chains drawn from one sample of a study of T cell changes during pregnancy in multiple sclerosis. Libraries were prepared by immunoSEQ multiplex PCR; TCRdb keeps only in-frame clonotypes and omits some of them. The sample lists around 97,000 clones; 75% to 95% were seen once. The source was peripheral blood, collected in the second trimester of pregnancy. The origin of the receptors is a female donor in good health, enrolled as a control in a pregnancy study. Both conserved end residues are trimmed from each CDR3. Each record gives: V gene, J gene, clone size, CDR3 protein. The listing skips clone size in some rows; elsewhere it reads once, few, many or a size class.

V: TRBV28
J: TRBJ2-7
size: once
CDR3: ASTTIGLGNYEQY

V: TRBV5-1
J: TRBJ1-1
size: .
CDR3: ASSLQTGGGSINTEAF

V: TRBV11-3
J: TRBJ2-7
size: .
CDR3: ASSSGGPGSYEQY

V: TRBV28
J: TRBJ1-1
size: .
CDR3: ASGTTGLKAF

V: TRBV18
J: TRBJ1-1
size: .
CDR3: ASSADRAEGTEAF

V: TRBV5-1
J: TRBJ2-5
size: once
CDR3: ASSLGGQETQY

V: TRBV6-1
J: TRBJ2-7
size: once
CDR3: ASSERAGGFYEQY

V: TRBV2
J: TRBJ1-2
size: .
CDR3: ASSEDDSYNYGYT

V: TRBV27
J: TRBJ1-5
size: .
CDR3: ASSFGGYGDQPQH

V: TRBV2
J: TRBJ2-1
size: .
CDR3: ASSFTGLAGKGPYNEQF